The rows below give T cell receptor beta chains drawn from one sample of a study of cytomegalovirus exposure and HLA in healthy donors. Sequencing was performed with immunoSEQ multiplex PCR; in TCRdb, only in-frame clones are kept and a portion is missing. The profile shows 100,000 to 150,000 clones, roughly 78% of them singletons. Sequenced material: PBMCs. The origin of the receptors is a man younger than 45 in good health and CMV-seropositive. CDR3s include the opening cysteine and the closing phenylalanine or tryptophan. The D gene is left open where the match is weak. Only some rows state a clone size, as once, few, many or a class for expanded clones.

clone_size: .; j_call: TRBJ1-4; d_call: .; v_call: TRBV6-1; cdr3_aa: CASRVQGHINEKLFF; cdr3_nt: TGTGCCAGCAGGGTGCAGGGACACATTAATGAAAAACTGTTTTTT
clone_size: .; j_call: TRBJ2-1; d_call: .; v_call: TRBV19; cdr3_aa: CATRRSSPPDEQFF; cdr3_nt: TGTGCCACCCGCCGGTCGTCCCCCCCTGATGAGCAGTTCTTC
clone_size: .; j_call: TRBJ1-6; d_call: .; v_call: TRBV6-5; cdr3_aa: CALREVGNSPLHF; cdr3_nt: TGTGCCCTCAGGGAGGTGGGTAATTCACCCCTCCACTTT
clone_size: .; j_call: TRBJ1-1; d_call: .; v_call: TRBV7-9; cdr3_aa: CASSPLPGGKNTEAFF; cdr3_nt: TGTGCCAGCAGCCCCCTACCGGGGGGAAAGAACACTGAAGCTTTCTTT
clone_size: .; j_call: TRBJ1-2; d_call: .; v_call: TRBV5-1; cdr3_aa: CASSLEFGGTYYGYTF; cdr3_nt: TGCGCCAGCAGCTTGGAGTTTGGGGGGACGTACTATGGCTACACCTTC
clone_size: .; j_call: TRBJ1-2; d_call: .; v_call: TRBV6-1; cdr3_aa: CASSEFETYGYTF; cdr3_nt: TGTGCCAGCAGTGAGTTTGAGACTTATGGCTACACCTTC
clone_size: .; j_call: TRBJ1-2; d_call: .; v_call: TRBV4-1; cdr3_aa: CASSQGRSGYTF; cdr3_nt: TGCGCCAGCAGCCAAGGTCGGTCTGGCTACACCTTC
clone_size: .; j_call: TRBJ2-5; d_call: TRBD1; v_call: TRBV29-1; cdr3_aa: CSIWTGTGEETQYF; cdr3_nt: TGCAGCATATGGACGGGGACAGGGGAGGAGACCCAGTACTTC
clone_size: .; j_call: TRBJ2-3; d_call: .; v_call: TRBV9; cdr3_aa: CASSVNTLGEDTQYF; cdr3_nt: TGTGCCAGCAGCGTTAATACCCTCGGGGAAGATACGCAGTATTTT
clone_size: .; j_call: TRBJ2-1; d_call: TRBD2; v_call: TRBV5-4; cdr3_aa: CASSLGPLGGNEQFF; cdr3_nt: TGTGCCAGCAGCTTGGGCCCCTTGGGAGGGAATGAGCAGTTCTTC
clone_size: .; j_call: TRBJ2-7; d_call: .; v_call: TRBV6-1; cdr3_aa: CASISGTLSYEQYF; cdr3_nt: TGTGCCAGCATATCCGGGACTTTGTCCTACGAGCAGTACTTC
clone_size: .; j_call: TRBJ2-7; d_call: TRBD1; v_call: TRBV13; cdr3_aa: CASSGQGAETYEQYF; cdr3_nt: TGTGCCAGCAGCGGGCAGGGGGCGGAAACCTACGAGCAGTACTTC
clone_size: .; j_call: TRBJ2-5; d_call: .; v_call: TRBV6-1; cdr3_aa: CASSEGPSQETQYF; cdr3_nt: TGTGCCAGCAGTGAAGGCCCTAGTCAAGAGACCCAGTACTTC
clone_size: .; j_call: TRBJ1-1; d_call: TRBD1; v_call: TRBV6-5; cdr3_aa: CASSYPGTGEAFF; cdr3_nt: TGTGCCAGCAGTTACCCTGGGACAGGTGAAGCTTTCTTT
clone_size: once; j_call: TRBJ2-2; d_call: TRBD2; v_call: TRBV27; cdr3_aa: CASSLRALAGAYTGELFF; cdr3_nt: TGTGCCAGCAGTTTAAGGGCACTAGCGGGGGCGTACACCGGGGAGCTGTTTTTT
clone_size: .; j_call: TRBJ2-7; d_call: .; v_call: TRBV28; cdr3_aa: CASSPPWESSYEQYF; cdr3_nt: TGTGCCAGCAGTCCCCCTTGGGAGAGCTCCTACGAGCAGTACTTC
clone_size: .; j_call: TRBJ2-2; d_call: .; v_call: TRBV6-1; cdr3_aa: CASITVFGGELFF; cdr3_nt: TGTGCCAGCATCACGGTTTTCGGCGGGGAGCTGTTTTTT
clone_size: .; j_call: TRBJ2-3; d_call: TRBD2; v_call: TRBV19; cdr3_aa: CASNPSGVGTDTQYF; cdr3_nt: TGTGCCAGTAACCCTAGCGGGGTTGGCACAGATACGCAGTATTTT
clone_size: .; j_call: TRBJ2-3; d_call: TRBD2; v_call: TRBV10-3; cdr3_aa: CAIRSSGGPGGSTDTQYF; cdr3_nt: TGTGCCATCAGATCTAGCGGGGGGCCCGGCGGGAGTACAGATACGCAGTATTTT
clone_size: .; j_call: TRBJ2-1; d_call: .; v_call: TRBV5-1; cdr3_aa: CASSLAGGRFYNEQFF; cdr3_nt: TGCGCCAGCAGCTTGGCCGGGGGGCGGTTCTACAATGAGCAGTTCTTC
clone_size: .; j_call: TRBJ2-7; d_call: .; v_call: TRBV6-5; cdr3_aa: CASSSPGQGKYEQYF; cdr3_nt: TGTGCCAGCAGTTCCCCGGGGCAGGGGAAATACGAGCAGTACTTC
clone_size: few; j_call: TRBJ2-7; d_call: .; v_call: TRBV5-6; cdr3_aa: CASSLISDEQYF; cdr3_nt: TGTGCCAGCAGCTTGATCAGTGACGAGCAGTACTTC
clone_size: .; j_call: TRBJ1-5; d_call: .; v_call: TRBV10-2; cdr3_aa: CASSLTVSNQPQHF; cdr3_nt: TGCGCCAGCAGCCTTACAGTTAGCAATCAGCCCCAGCATTTT
clone_size: .; j_call: TRBJ1-2; d_call: .; v_call: TRBV6-5; cdr3_aa: CASSSGGNYGYTF; cdr3_nt: TGTGCCAGCAGTTCCGGGGGTAACTATGGCTACACCTTC
clone_size: .; j_call: TRBJ2-7; d_call: TRBD1; v_call: TRBV25-1; cdr3_aa: CASSVARDRVAYEQYF; cdr3_nt: TGTGCCAGCAGTGTTGCCCGGGACAGGGTCGCCTACGAGCAGTACTTC
clone_size: .; j_call: TRBJ2-1; d_call: .; v_call: TRBV5-6; cdr3_aa: CASSLGRDEQFF; cdr3_nt: TGTGCCAGCAGCTTGGGACGGGATGAGCAGTTCTTC
clone_size: .; j_call: TRBJ2-2; d_call: .; v_call: TRBV7-6; cdr3_aa: CASSRYEQGKQNTGELFF; cdr3_nt: TGTGCCAGCAGCCGCTACGAACAGGGTAAACAGAACACCGGGGAGCTGTTTTTT
clone_size: .; j_call: TRBJ2-1; d_call: TRBD2; v_call: TRBV4-2; cdr3_aa: CASSHDRLAGGPFLEQFF; cdr3_nt: TGTGCCAGCAGCCATGATAGACTAGCGGGGGGGCCGTTTCTTGAGCAGTTCTTC
clone_size: .; j_call: TRBJ2-7; d_call: TRBD1; v_call: TRBV27; cdr3_aa: CASSLTGTATYEQYF; cdr3_nt: TGTGCCAGCAGTTTAACGGGGACAGCAACGTACGAGCAGTACTTC
clone_size: .; j_call: TRBJ2-7; d_call: TRBD1; v_call: TRBV4-1; cdr3_aa: CASSQARQGIPYEQYF; cdr3_nt: TGCGCCAGCAGCCAAGCCCGACAGGGGATCCCCTACGAGCAGTACTTC
clone_size: few; j_call: TRBJ1-4; d_call: .; v_call: TRBV5-1; cdr3_aa: CASSSALQGSTNEKLFF; cdr3_nt: TGCGCCAGCAGCTCCGCCCTACAGGGATCAACTAATGAAAAACTGTTTTTT
clone_size: .; j_call: TRBJ1-1; d_call: .; v_call: TRBV7-6; cdr3_aa: CASSLGSNMNTEAFF; cdr3_nt: TGTGCCAGCAGCTTAGGGAGTAACATGAACACTGAAGCTTTCTTT
clone_size: .; j_call: TRBJ1-1; d_call: TRBD1; v_call: TRBV19; cdr3_aa: CASSMGDRGGTEAFF; cdr3_nt: TGTGCCAGTAGTATGGGGGACAGGGGGGGCACTGAAGCTTTCTTT
clone_size: .; j_call: TRBJ2-1; d_call: .; v_call: TRBV7-6; cdr3_aa: CASSSFPDNEQFF; cdr3_nt: TGTGCCAGCAGCTCCTTCCCCGACAATGAGCAGTTCTTC
clone_size: .; j_call: TRBJ1-4; d_call: .; v_call: TRBV6-5; cdr3_aa: CASNSGEKLFF; cdr3_nt: TGTGCCAGCAATAGCGGAGAGAAACTGTTTTTT
clone_size: .; j_call: TRBJ2-1; d_call: TRBD2; v_call: TRBV5-1; cdr3_aa: CASSLTGGAGGQEQFF; cdr3_nt: TGCGCCAGCAGCCTGACTGGGGGAGCGGGGGGGCAGGAGCAGTTCTTC
clone_size: once; j_call: TRBJ1-2; d_call: .; v_call: TRBV2; cdr3_aa: CASKAPPGGYAF; cdr3_nt: TGTGCCAGCAAGGCCCCCCCGGGAGGCTACGCCTTC